This T cell receptor (beta chain) comes out of a study of radiotherapy plus CTLA-4 blockade in lung cancer. At the level of the study: Overall, less than 20% of patients showed an objective response, while 25% to 35% attained disease control. Regarding the study as a whole: Interferon-beta and early blood T cell clone dynamics reportedly predicted response best. In blood, after radiotherapy plus ipilimumab, tumor-derived TCR clones expanded.

Libraries were prepared by immunoSEQ multiplex PCR; TCRdb keeps only in-frame clonotypes and omits some of them. The table has more than 90,000 clones, 88% seen once. Turning to this clone: Its antigen is not identified.

Chemo-refractory metastatic non-small-cell lung cancer patients underwent focal radiation alongside CTLA-4 blockade with ipilimumab. The sequencing used peripheral blood, collected from a patient treated with radiotherapy plus ipilimumab. The source is a human donor with non-small cell lung cancer that progressed on radiotherapy plus ipilimumab.

The CDR3 region has the DNA TGTGCCAGCAGCGAGGACGGGTCAGCTGGCGAGCAGTACTTC. It is translated as CASSEDGSAGEQYF. The genes are TRBV9 and TRBJ2-7; D is uncertain. Germline lookup yields CDR1 SGDLS and CDR2 YYNGEE. The length of the CDR3 is 14 residues. V was cut by 3 bases and J by 6 bases, with 16 bases left in between.